Reported below is one T cell receptor beta chain. What it recognizes is unknown. This sample was taken from a study of beta chain features in type 1 diabetes. Study details: Cell yields, gender and age were comparable in patients and healthy donors. Findings and caveats of the study: All four CD4+ subsets of Type 1 diabetes patients contained TCRB CDR3s that were moderately but significantly shorter.

CDR1 is LNHNV, CDR2 YYDKDF, per germline (reference sequence). J gave up 4 bases and V 3 bases, and 3 bases lay outside the gene matches. The CDR3 is made up of 15 amino acids. Expressed TCRB transcripts were sequenced after all isolated RNA was converted to cDNA. Some clones are missing from TCRdb's copy, which holds only in-frame ones; the method was immunoSEQ multiplex PCR. The repertoire has about 340,000 clones, roughly 8% of them found once; the top ten carry 0.44%. Sort purity for all populations was recorded as exceeding 98%. Source material: central memory CD4+ T cells from blood. This clonotype was obtained from a woman aged 18-35 years in good health. The V and J genes are TRBV15 and TRBJ2-5, with 12 bases that match TRBD2. DNA of the CDR3: TGTGCCACCAGCAGGTCTAGCGGGAGGGTAGAGACCCAGTACTTC. Encoded protein: CATSRSSGRVETQYF.